Presented here are 5 T cell receptor beta chains from one specimen sequenced in a study of blood T cell repertoires in COVID-19 (dated by TCRdb to 2019 to 2021). The library was prepared using the immunoSEQ multiplex PCR assay. The table was pulled from immuneACCESS by TCRdb, which kept in-frame rearrangements only. Such tables lose some clones; where checked, under half of the loss comes from unresolved V genes, and the rest has no known cause. The sample records around 150,000 clones, around nine tenths of which are singletons. Roughly a tenth of the sample lies in the top ten. The sequenced sample consisted of peripheral blood. Receptors were obtained from a man aged 55 to 70 with active or convalescent COVID-19.

V usage is TRBV19 and J usage is TRBJ2-2; perhaps TRBD1 as D (5 bases). V lost 7 bases and J lost 7, with 13 bases in between. CDR3 size: 13 residues. Germline V gene lookup returns CDR1 LNHDA and CDR2 SQIVND (reference sequence). The CDR3 coding sequence is TGTGCCAGTACGAGGCAGGGTCACGGGGAGCTGTTTTTT. It translates to CASTRQGHGELFF.

The chain uses TRBV18 and TRBJ2-3, with 14 nucleotides matching TRBD2. Germline V CDR1 and CDR2: KGHSH, LQKENI. The length of the CDR3 is 18 residues. Losses at the gene ends were 5 bases for V and 2 bases for J; bases not matched to a gene: 9. This CDR3 reads CASSTGTSGSRITDTQYF. The CDR3 nucleotides read TGTGCCAGCTCAACCGGGACTAGCGGGAGCAGGATCACAGATACGCAGTATTTT.

This sequence joins TRBV6-5 and TRBJ2-7; TRBD1 matches 8 bases. Losses at the gene ends were 7 bases for V and 2 bases for J; bases not matched to a gene: 7. Germline CDR1 and CDR2: MNHEY and SVGAGI. The CDR3 covers 14 residues. The CDR3, as DNA: TGTGCCAGCACCAAAGGACAGGGAACCTACGAGCAGTACTTC. This gives the protein CASTKGQGTYEQYF.

The chain combines TRBV5-1 with TRBJ2-2; 10 nucleotides agree with TRBD2. In germline, CDR1 is SGHRS, CDR2 YFSETQ. The CDR3 consists of 15 residues. Trimming cost V 4 bases and J 7 bases; bases outside gene matches: 7. The CDR3 bases are TGCGCCAGCAGCGTAGCGGGAGGTGAAGGCGGGGAGCTGTTTTTT. Translated: CASSVAGGEGGELFF. Variable domain in full (rest from reference TRBV5-1 and TRBJ2-2): KAGVTQTPRYLIKTRGQQVTLSCSPISGHRSVSWYQQTPGQGLQFLFEYFSETQRNKGNFPGRFSGRQFSNSRSEMNVSTLELGDSALYLCASSVAGGEGGELFFGEGSRLTVL.

This chain connects TRBV9 to TRBJ1-3; D not certain. Germline V gene sequence: CDR1 SGDLS, CDR2 YYNGEE. The CDR3 is 16 amino acids. V was trimmed by 4 bases and J by 4 bases, leaving 18 bases between them. CDR3 residues: CASSLRPAPGGNTIYF. The DNA of the CDR3 is TGTGCCAGCAGCCTCCGACCTGCTCCAGGCGGAAACACCATATATTTT.